These 27 T cell receptor beta chains were sequenced from one sample in a study of long-term antiretroviral therapy in people with HIV. With survey level as its setting, the immunoSEQ assay was v3.0. Assay: immunoSEQ multiplex PCR; the TCRdb copy retains only in-frame clones and omits some. The sample contains around 15,000 clones, roughly 90% of which appear only once. Source: unsorted PBMCs, taken 0.6 years after starting antiretroviral therapy. The receptors derive from a middle-aged woman with HIV.

CDR3 amino acids: CASSLDRGPGEAFF. The DNA of the CDR3 is TGTGCCAGCAGCTTAGACAGGGGGCCAGGGGAAGCTTTCTTT. The chain couples TRBV7-2 to TRBJ1-1; TRBD1 aligns across 9 bases. The germline V gene has CDR1 SGHTA and CDR2 FQGNSA. V dropped 1 base and J dropped 8; count of bases not matched to a gene: 5. This CDR3 has 14 residues.

The genes are TRBV30 and TRBJ1-1, with D perhaps matching TRBD1 (6 bases). The V gene's germline CDR1 is GTSNPN and CDR2 SVGIG (reference sequence). The V end lost 4 bases, the J end lost 0 bases, and 12 bases lay between the germline ends. This CDR3 has 14 amino acids. As DNA, the CDR3 is TGTGCCTGGATACGGGGGCAGATGAACACTGAAGCTTTCTTT. Translated: CAWIRGQMNTEAFF.

V usage is TRBV10-2 and J usage is TRBJ1-1, with TRBD1 identical over 7 bases. Germline V gives CDR1 WSHSY, CDR2 SAAADI. The CDR3 spans 14 residues. V lost 6 bases and J lost 1; bases outside the gene matches: 5. The CDR3 here is CASRTGLGNTEAFF. The DNA for the CDR3 is TGCGCCAGCAGGACAGGGTTAGGGAACACTGAAGCTTTCTTT.

The V call is TRBV5-1, the J call TRBJ1-2; tentative D call: TRBD1 (6 bases). Germline CDR1 reads SGHRS; CDR2 reads YFSETQ. Trimming took off 0 bases at V and 2 bases at J, with 8 bases between the two ends. The CDR3 spans 14 residues. The CDR3 DNA sequence: TGCGCCAGCAGCTTGGCCGACAGGAACTATGGCTACACCTTC. It translates to CASSLADRNYGYTF. The full variable domain, rest sourced from reference TRBV5-1 and TRBJ1-2, is KAGVTQTPRYLIKTRGQQVTLSCSPISGHRSVSWYQQTPGQGLQFLFEYFSETQRNKGNFPGRFSGRQFSNSRSEMNVSTLELGDSALYLCASSLADRNYGYTFGSGTRLTVV.

V gene TRBV27 combines with J gene TRBJ2-3; D gene uncertain. V lost 5 bases to trimming and J lost 4 bases, with 10 bases between them. Germline V CDR1 and CDR2: MNHEY, SMNVEV (reference sequence). The length of the CDR3 is 13 residues. This CDR3 reads CASSRKSSDTQYF. As DNA, the CDR3 is TGTGCCAGCAGTCGCAAGTCATCAGATACGCAGTATTTT.

This chain connects TRBV27 to TRBJ1-5, with D possibly being TRBD1 (6 bases). The CDR3 totals 16 residues. The germline V and J ends were trimmed by 6 bases and 2 bases, with 17 bases remaining between them. CDR1 is MNHEY and CDR2 is SMNVEV in the germline V gene (reference sequence). CDR3: CASRREGGSGNQPQHF. In DNA, the CDR3 is TGTGCCAGCAGGAGGGAGGGGGGTTCGGGCAATCAGCCCCAGCATTTT.

The chain joins TRBV6-1 to TRBJ1-1; the D gene is possibly TRBD1 (5 bases). Per germline, CDR1 MNHNS and CDR2 SASEGT. The CDR3 runs to 14 residues. Trimming shortened V by 1 base and J by 4 bases, and 10 bases separated the two germline ends. The CDR3 DNA follows: TGTGCCAGCAGTGAAGTTCAGGGCGTCACTGAAGCTTTCTTT. It is translated as CASSEVQGVTEAFF.

The chain recombines TRBV9 with TRBJ2-7; D ambiguous. The CDR3 runs to 13 residues. Between the trimmed V and J ends, which lost 2 bases and 3 bases, there was a span of 9 bases. Germline assignment: CDR1 SGDLS and CDR2 YYNGEE. CDR3 protein: CASSVGVDYEQYF. The CDR3 DNA follows: TGTGCCAGCAGCGTTGGGGTAGACTACGAGCAGTACTTC.

V usage is TRBV2 and J usage is TRBJ2-1; D is possibly TRBD1 (5 bases). From germline, CDR1 is SNHLY and CDR2 FYNNEI. The CDR3 has 15 residues. V was pared by 3 bases and J by 4 bases, with 13 bases between. CDR3 bases: TGTGCCAGCAGTGACTCCAAGGGGCAGTACAATGAGCAGTTCTTC. As protein: CASSDSKGQYNEQFF.

This clone was seen a single time. V usage is TRBV15 and J usage is TRBJ2-7; 7 bases fit TRBD1. The germline gives CDR1 LNHNV, CDR2 YYDKDF (reference sequence). The CDR3 loop spans 15 amino acids. J lost 0 bases, V lost 2 bases, and 4 bases had no gene match. The CDR3 sequence: CATSRPDRVSYEQYF. The DNA of the CDR3 is TGTGCCACCAGCAGACCTGACAGGGTCTCCTACGAGCAGTACTTC.

This clone occurred a few times. The CDR3 nucleotides read TGCAGCGGGCTTCGGGACCTGTCTGGAGGGACAGATACGCAGTATTTT. It encodes CSGLRDLSGGTDTQYF. The chain recombines TRBV29-1 with TRBJ2-3, with D possibly TRBD2 on 6 matching bases. The germline V and J ends were trimmed by 7 bases and 3 bases, with 23 bases remaining between them. CDR1 SQVTM and CDR2 ANQGSEA come from the germline V gene. This CDR3 has 16 amino acids.

The gene calls are TRBV2 and TRBJ1-6; D is perhaps TRBD1 (5 bases). The CDR3 consists of 14 residues. Trimming pared 6 bases from V and 7 bases from J, leaving 13 bases between. The germline V gene encodes CDR1 SNHLY and CDR2 FYNNEI. The CDR3 DNA is TGTGCCAGCAGGGCCGGGGCCGGGAATTCACCCCTCCACTTT. This sequence encodes CASRAGAGNSPLHF.

The gene calls are TRBV7-9 and TRBJ2-3, with D perhaps TRBD2 (5 bases). The CDR3 spans 19 residues. The V end lost 1 base, the J end lost 3 bases, and 23 bases lay between the germline ends. In germline, CDR1 is SEHNR, CDR2 FQNEAQ (reference sequence). The CDR3: CASSLGAGVRLSLTDTQYF. The DNA of the CDR3 is TGTGCCAGCAGCTTAGGGGCGGGCGTACGTTTGAGTTTGACAGATACGCAGTATTTT. Full variable domain (rest looked up from reference TRBV7-9 and TRBJ2-3): DTGVSQNPRHKITKRGQNVTFRCDPISEHNRLYWYRQTLGQGPEFLTYFQNEAQLEKSRLLSDRFSAERPKGSFSTLEIQRTEQGDSAMYLCASSLGAGVRLSLTDTQYFGPGTRLTVL.

The chain recombines TRBV6-6 with TRBJ1-2, with a tentative D call TRBD1 (6 bases). Germline assignment: CDR1 MNHNY and CDR2 SVGAGI (reference sequence). The CDR3 is made up of 15 amino acids. V shed 2 bases and J shed 4 bases, with 14 bases lying between them. CDR3: CASSYRHRDGYGYTF. In DNA, the CDR3 is TGTGCCAGCAGTTACCGTCACAGGGATGGCTATGGCTACACCTTC.

The chain couples TRBV5-1 to TRBJ2-5; 9 bases fit TRBD2. J gave up 5 bases and V 5 bases, and 10 bases lay outside the gene matches. Germline values: CDR1 SGHRS, CDR2 YFSETQ. The CDR3 loop spans 15 amino acids. CDR3 DNA: TGCGCCAGCAGACGGGCGGGGGGGACAGTGGAGACCCAGTACTTC. Translation gives CASRRAGGTVETQYF.

The V gene is TRBV2, the J gene TRBJ2-1; TRBD1 aligns across 8 bases. CDR3 length equals 14 residues. The germline CDR1 and CDR2 sequences are SNHLY and FYNNEI. V gave up 6 bases and J gave up 7 bases; unmatched junction bases: 8. CDR3 sequence (DNA): TGTGCCAGCAGCAGACAGGGGCGTATTAATGAGCAGTTCTTC. It yields the protein CASSRQGRINEQFF.

The V call is TRBV14, the J call TRBJ2-5; D not resolved. CDR3 length: 15 amino acids. Germline V CDR1 and CDR2: SGHDN, FVKESK. V dropped 9 bases and J dropped 0 bases, with 17 bases sitting between them. The CDR3 here is CASSGPGWYQETQYF. The CDR3 region has the DNA TGTGCCAGTTCTGGCCCCGGTTGGTACCAAGAGACCCAGTACTTC.

Points on this clone: The junction departs from germline at one end; a sequencing error may be responsible. The chain recombines TRBV11-2 with TRBJ2-3; perhaps TRBD2 as D (5 bases). The CDR3 extends over 14 amino acids. Germline V gene lookup returns CDR1 SGHAT and CDR2 FQNNGV. The CDR3 protein is CASSLEPGFNTQYF. The CDR3 DNA reads TGTGCCAGCAGCCTAGAGCCGGGGTTCAATACGCAGTATTTT.

The rearrangement joins TRBV5-1 to TRBJ1-2; D not resolved. The CDR3 covers 14 residues. V lost 7 bases to trimming and J lost 6 bases, with 19 bases between them. Germline V gene data show CDR1 as SGHRS and CDR2 as YFSETQ. The CDR3 sequence is CASASPNPGDGYTF. The CDR3 DNA sequence: TGCGCCAGCGCCTCCCCAAACCCCGGGGATGGCTACACCTTC.

This sequence joins TRBV5-1 and TRBJ2-3; 11 bases match TRBD2. Germline lookup yields CDR1 SGHRS and CDR2 YFSETQ. The CDR3 is 17 amino acids. Trimming took 1 base from V and 6 from J; bases not matched to a gene: 10. The DNA of the CDR3 is TGCGCCAGCAGCTTGCAGCTAGCGGGGGGCCTATGGGATACGCAGTATTTT. It translates to CASSLQLAGGLWDTQYF.

The V gene is TRBV19, the J gene TRBJ1-2; 7 bases are a match to TRBD1. The CDR3 has 13 residues. V dropped 3 bases and J dropped 4; count of bases not matched to a gene: 2. Germline V CDR1 and CDR2: LNHDA, SQIVND (reference sequence). In DNA form, the CDR3 reads TGTGCCAGTAGTATGGGACAGTTCTATGGCTACACCTTC. It encodes CASSMGQFYGYTF. Full variable domain (remainder filled in from reference TRBV19 and TRBJ1-2): DGGITQSPKYLFRKEGQNVTLSCEQNLNHDAMYWYRQDPGQGLRLIYYSQIVNDFQKGDIAEGYSVSREKKESFPLTVTSAQKNPTAFYLCASSMGQFYGYTFGSGTRLTVV.

V usage is TRBV19 and J usage is TRBJ2-1; no definite D call. The CDR3 is 14 residues long. Trimming removed 7 bases from V and 3 bases from J, with 13 bases in between. CDR1 is LNHDA, CDR2 SQIVND, per germline (reference sequence). The DNA of the CDR3 is TGTGCCAGTACTAGGTCCTTACTCTACAATGAGCAGTTCTTC. Protein: CASTRSLLYNEQFF.

V usage is TRBV5-1 and J usage is TRBJ2-7; D gene uncertain. The CDR3 is 15 residues long. CDR1 and CDR2 from the germline V gene are SGHRS and YFSETQ. With 0 bases removed from V and 6 bases from J, the gap between germline ends came to 16 bases. CDR3 in DNA: TGCGCCAGCAGCTTGGAGGGCCCCGCCAGTACCGAGCAGTACTTC. It is translated as CASSLEGPASTEQYF.

This chain uses TRBV5-4 with TRBJ2-7, with D perhaps matching TRBD1 (6 bases). Germline V gene data show CDR1 as SGHNT and CDR2 as YYREEE (reference sequence). The CDR3 loop spans 16 amino acids. The V gene lost 4 bases and the J gene lost 0 bases, with 17 bases spanning the gap. Here the CDR3 reads CASSHTGLGTSYEQYF. The CDR3 DNA reads as TGTGCCAGCAGCCATACAGGGTTGGGGACCTCCTACGAGCAGTACTTC.

This rearrangement joins TRBV5-6 to TRBJ1-4; no clear D. With 0 bases removed from V and 3 bases from J, the gap between germline ends came to 6 bases. The CDR3 is made up of 14 amino acids. Germline lookup yields CDR1 SGHDT and CDR2 YYEEEE. The CDR3 bases are TGTGCCAGCAGCTTGGACAGCGCTAATGAAAAACTGTTTTTT. This codes for CASSLDSANEKLFF. Together with reference TRBV5-6 and TRBJ1-4, the CDR3 gives the full variable domain: DAGVTQSPTHLIKTRGQQVTLRCSPKSGHDTVSWYQQALGQGPQFIFQYYEEEERQRGNFPDRFSGHQFPNYSSELNVNALLLGDSALYLCASSLDSANEKLFFGSGTQLSVL.

The V gene is TRBV6-5, the J gene TRBJ1-2; D gene uncertain. Germline loops: CDR1 MNHEY, CDR2 SVGAGI. There are 13 residues in the CDR3. Between the trimmed V and J ends, which lost 2 bases and 8 bases, there was a span of 12 bases. In DNA form, the CDR3 reads TGTGCCAGCAGTTACGGGGAAAACTGGGGCTACACCTTC. Protein: CASSYGENWGYTF.

The V and J genes are TRBV28 and TRBJ1-2, with no clear D. The germline gives CDR1 MDHEN, CDR2 SYDVKM. V was pared by 4 bases and J by 7 bases, with 16 bases between. This CDR3 has 14 residues. CDR3 protein: CASSSNGEVGGYTF. The CDR3 bases are TGTGCCAGCAGTTCTAACGGGGAGGTGGGTGGCTACACCTTC.